The subject of this entry is one TCR beta chain. Germline assignment: CDR1 MNHEY and CDR2 SMNVEV (reference sequence). This CDR3 has 15 amino acids. Losses at the gene ends were 3 bases for V and 3 bases for J; bases not matched to a gene: 6. The sample comes from a study of blood T cell repertoires in COVID-19. Study details: Samples taken during acute and convalescent COVID-19 were collected in the United States, Italy and Spain. Nucleic acid was either cDNA or gDNA, and it came from T cells, B-cell-depleted T cells, or PBMCs.

Libraries were prepared by immunoSEQ multiplex PCR; TCRdb keeps only in-frame clonotypes and omits some of them. The table has a few hundred thousand clones, roughly 75% seen once. The TCR originated in a woman between 70 and 85 years old with acute or convalescent COVID-19. Sequencing input: peripheral blood. The genes are TRBV27 and TRBJ1-2; 8 bases line up with TRBD1. CDR3 residues: CASSFTGTGYYGYTF. In DNA form, the CDR3 reads TGTGCCAGCAGTTTCACCGGGACAGGTTACTATGGCTACACCTTC.